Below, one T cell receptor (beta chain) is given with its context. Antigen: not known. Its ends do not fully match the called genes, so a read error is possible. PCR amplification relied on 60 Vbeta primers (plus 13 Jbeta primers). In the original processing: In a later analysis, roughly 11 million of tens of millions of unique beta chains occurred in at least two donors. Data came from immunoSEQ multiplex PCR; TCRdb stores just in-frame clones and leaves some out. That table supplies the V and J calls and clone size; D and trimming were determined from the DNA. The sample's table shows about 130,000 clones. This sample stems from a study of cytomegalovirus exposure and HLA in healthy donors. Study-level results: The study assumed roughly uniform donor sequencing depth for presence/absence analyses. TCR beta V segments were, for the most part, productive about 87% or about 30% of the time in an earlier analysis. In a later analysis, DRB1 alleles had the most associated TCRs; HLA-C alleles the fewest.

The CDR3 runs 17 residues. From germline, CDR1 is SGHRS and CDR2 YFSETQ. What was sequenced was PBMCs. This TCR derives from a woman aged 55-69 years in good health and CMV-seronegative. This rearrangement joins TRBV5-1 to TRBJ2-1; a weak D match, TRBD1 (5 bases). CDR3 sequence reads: CASSLAVLSTAEDEQFF. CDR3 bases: TGCGCCAGTAGCTTGGCCGTTTTGTCGACAGCCGAGGATGAGCAGTTCTTC.